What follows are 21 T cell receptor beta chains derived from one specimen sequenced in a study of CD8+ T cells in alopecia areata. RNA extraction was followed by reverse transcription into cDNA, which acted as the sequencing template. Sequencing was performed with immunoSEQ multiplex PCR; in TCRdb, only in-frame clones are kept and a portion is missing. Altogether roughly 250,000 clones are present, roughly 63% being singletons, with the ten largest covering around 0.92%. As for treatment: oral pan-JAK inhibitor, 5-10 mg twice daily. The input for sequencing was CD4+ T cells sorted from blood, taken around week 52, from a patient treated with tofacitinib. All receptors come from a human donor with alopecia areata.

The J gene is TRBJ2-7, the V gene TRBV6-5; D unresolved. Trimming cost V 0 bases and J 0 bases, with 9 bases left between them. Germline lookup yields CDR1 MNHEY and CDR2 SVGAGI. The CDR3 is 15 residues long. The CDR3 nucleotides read TGTGCCAGCAGTTACTCAGCAGTTAGCTCCTACGAGCAGTACTTC. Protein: CASSYSAVSSYEQYF.

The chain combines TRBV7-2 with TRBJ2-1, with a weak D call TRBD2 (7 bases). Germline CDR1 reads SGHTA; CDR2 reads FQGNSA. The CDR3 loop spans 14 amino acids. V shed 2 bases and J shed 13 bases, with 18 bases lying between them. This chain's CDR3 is CASSLRRGLSGQFF. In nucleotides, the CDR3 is TGTGCCAGCAGCTTACGGCGGGGGCTTAGCGGACAGTTCTTC. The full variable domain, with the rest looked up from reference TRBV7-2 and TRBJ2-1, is GAGVSQSPSNKVTEKGKDVELRCDPISGHTALYWYRQSLGQGLEFLIYFQGNSAPDKSGLPSDRFSAERTGGSVSTLTIQRTQQEDSAVYLCASSLRRGLSGQFFGPGTRLTVL.

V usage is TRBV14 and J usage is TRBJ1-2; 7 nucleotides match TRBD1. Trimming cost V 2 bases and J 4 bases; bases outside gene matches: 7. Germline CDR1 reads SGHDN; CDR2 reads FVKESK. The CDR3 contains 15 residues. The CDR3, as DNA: TGTGCCAGCAGCCAACCCGGGACAGCCTTCTATGGCTACACCTTC. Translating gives CASSQPGTAFYGYTF. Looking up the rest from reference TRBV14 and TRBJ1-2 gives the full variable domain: EAGVTQFPSHSVIEKGQTVTLRCDPISGHDNLYWYRRVMGKEIKFLLHFVKESKQDESGMPNNRFLAERTGGTYSTLKVQPAELEDSGVYFCASSQPGTAFYGYTFGSGTRLTVV.

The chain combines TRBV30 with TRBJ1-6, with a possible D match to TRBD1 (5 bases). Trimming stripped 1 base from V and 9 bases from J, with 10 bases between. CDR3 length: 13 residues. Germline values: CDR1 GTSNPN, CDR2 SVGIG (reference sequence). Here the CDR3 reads CAWSAQGSSPLHF. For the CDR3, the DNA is TGTGCCTGGAGTGCCCAGGGTAGTTCACCCCTCCACTTT.

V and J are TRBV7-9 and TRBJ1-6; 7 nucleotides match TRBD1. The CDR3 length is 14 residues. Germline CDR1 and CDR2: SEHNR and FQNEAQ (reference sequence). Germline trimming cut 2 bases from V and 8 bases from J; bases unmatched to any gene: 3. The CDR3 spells CASSLKGADSPLHF. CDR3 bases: TGTGCCAGCAGCTTAAAGGGGGCGGATTCACCCCTCCACTTT.

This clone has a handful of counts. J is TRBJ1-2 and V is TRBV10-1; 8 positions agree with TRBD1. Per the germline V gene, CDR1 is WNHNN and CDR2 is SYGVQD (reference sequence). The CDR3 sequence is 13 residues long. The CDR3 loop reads CEPDREVNGGYTF. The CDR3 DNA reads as TGCGAACCGGACAGGGAGGTTAACGGTGGCTACACCTTC.

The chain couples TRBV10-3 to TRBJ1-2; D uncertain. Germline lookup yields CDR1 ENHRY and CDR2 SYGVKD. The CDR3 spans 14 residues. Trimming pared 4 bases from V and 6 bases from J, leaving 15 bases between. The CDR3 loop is CAISGGRALDGYTF. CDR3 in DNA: TGTGCCATCAGTGGAGGACGGGCGCTTGATGGCTACACCTTC.

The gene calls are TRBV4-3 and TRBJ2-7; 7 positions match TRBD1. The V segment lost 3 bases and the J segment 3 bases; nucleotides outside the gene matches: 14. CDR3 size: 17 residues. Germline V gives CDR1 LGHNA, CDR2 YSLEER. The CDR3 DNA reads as TGCGCCAGCAGCCAGGGCCTCTCGGGACAGAGGAACTACGAGCAGTACTTC. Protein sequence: CASSQGLSGQRNYEQYF.

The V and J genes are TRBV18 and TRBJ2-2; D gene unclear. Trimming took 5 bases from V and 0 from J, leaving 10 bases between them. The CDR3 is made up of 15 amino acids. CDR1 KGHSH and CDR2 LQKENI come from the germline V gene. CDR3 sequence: CASSTRGANTGELFF. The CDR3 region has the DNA TGTGCCAGCTCAACGCGAGGTGCGAACACCGGGGAGCTGTTTTTT.

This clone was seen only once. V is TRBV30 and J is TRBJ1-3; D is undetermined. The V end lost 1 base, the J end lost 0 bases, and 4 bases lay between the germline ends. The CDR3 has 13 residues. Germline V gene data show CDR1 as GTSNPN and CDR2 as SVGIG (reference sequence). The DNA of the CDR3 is TGTGCCTGGAGTGCAAACTCTGGAAACACCATATATTTT. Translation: CAWSANSGNTIYF.

CDR3 region: CASSREAGNEQYF. For the CDR3, the DNA is TGTGCCAGCAGCCGAGAGGCAGGGAACGAGCAGTACTTC. The chain couples TRBV2 to TRBJ2-7, with D perhaps TRBD1 (5 bases). Germline loops: CDR1 SNHLY, CDR2 FYNNEI. The CDR3 sequence is 13 residues long. The V end was cut by 6 bases, the J end by 5 bases, with 14 bases between.

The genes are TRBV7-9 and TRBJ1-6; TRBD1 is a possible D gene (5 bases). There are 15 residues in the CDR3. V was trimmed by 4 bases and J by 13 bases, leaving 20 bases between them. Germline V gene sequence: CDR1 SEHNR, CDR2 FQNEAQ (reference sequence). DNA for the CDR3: TGTGCCAGCAGCTCCACAGGCGGTTTTGTCAGTCCCCTCCACTTT. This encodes CASSSTGGFVSPLHF.

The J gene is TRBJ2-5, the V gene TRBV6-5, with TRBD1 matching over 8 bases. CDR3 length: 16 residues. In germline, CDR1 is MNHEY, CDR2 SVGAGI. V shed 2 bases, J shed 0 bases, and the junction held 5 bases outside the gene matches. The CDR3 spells CASSYRTGRYQETQYF. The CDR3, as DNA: TGTGCCAGCAGTTACAGGACAGGGCGGTACCAAGAGACCCAGTACTTC.

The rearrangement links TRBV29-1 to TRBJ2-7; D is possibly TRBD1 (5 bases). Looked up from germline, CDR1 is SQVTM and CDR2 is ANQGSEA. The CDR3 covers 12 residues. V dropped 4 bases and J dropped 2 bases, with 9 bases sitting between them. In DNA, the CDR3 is TGCAGCGTTGTGGCAGGGACCTACGAGCAGTACTTC. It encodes CSVVAGTYEQYF.

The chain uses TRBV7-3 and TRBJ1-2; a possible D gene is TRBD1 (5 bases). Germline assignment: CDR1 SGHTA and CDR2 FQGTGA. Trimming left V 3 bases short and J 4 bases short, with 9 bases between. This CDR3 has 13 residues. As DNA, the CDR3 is TGTGCCAGCAGCTTGGGGCATGGCTATGGCTACACCTTC. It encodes CASSLGHGYGYTF. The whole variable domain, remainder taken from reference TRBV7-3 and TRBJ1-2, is GAGVSQTPSNKVTEKGKYVELRCDPISGHTALYWYRQSLGQGPEFLIYFQGTGAADDSGLPNDRFFAVRPEGSVSTLKIQRTERGDSAVYLCASSLGHGYGYTFGSGTRLTVV.

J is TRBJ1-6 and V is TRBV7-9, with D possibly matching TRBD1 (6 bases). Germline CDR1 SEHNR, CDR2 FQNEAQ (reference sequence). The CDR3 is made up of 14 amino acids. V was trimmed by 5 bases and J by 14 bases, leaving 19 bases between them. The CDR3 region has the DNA TGTGCCAGCAGCGCCCGACAGGTAGCGGCGGCCCTCCACTTT. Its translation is CASSARQVAAALHF.

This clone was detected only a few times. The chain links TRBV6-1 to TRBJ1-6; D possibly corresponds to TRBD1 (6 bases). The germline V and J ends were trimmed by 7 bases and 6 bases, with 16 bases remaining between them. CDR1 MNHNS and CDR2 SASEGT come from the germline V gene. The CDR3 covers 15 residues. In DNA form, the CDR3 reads TGTGCCAGCAAGGAGGCAGGGGTGCGTAATTCACCCCTCCACTTT. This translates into CASKEAGVRNSPLHF.

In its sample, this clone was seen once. Here the CDR3 DNA reads TGTGCCTGGAGTGAGGGACAGTATAATTCACCCCTCCACTTT. Translation gives CAWSEGQYNSPLHF. The chain couples TRBV30 to TRBJ1-6; TRBD1 agrees at 7 bases. The germline gives CDR1 GTSNPN, CDR2 SVGIG (reference sequence). This CDR3 spans 14 amino acids. V lost 1 base, J lost 4 bases, and 1 base stayed unmatched.

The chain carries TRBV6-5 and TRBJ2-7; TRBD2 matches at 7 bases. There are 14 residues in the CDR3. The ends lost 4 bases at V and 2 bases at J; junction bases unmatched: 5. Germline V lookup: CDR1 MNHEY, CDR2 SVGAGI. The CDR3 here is CASSSLGLAYEQYF. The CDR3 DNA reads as TGTGCCAGCAGTTCCCTCGGACTAGCCTACGAGCAGTACTTC.

CDR3 coding DNA: TGTGCCAGCAGCGTAGTCGGCCAGGGGACGCAGCAGTACTTC. Residues: CASSVVGQGTQQYF. V and J are TRBV9 and TRBJ2-7; tentative D call: TRBD1 (6 bases). Germline V gene lookup returns CDR1 SGDLS and CDR2 YYNGEE. Trimming removed 0 bases at V and 8 bases at J, with 15 bases between. The CDR3 spans 14 residues.

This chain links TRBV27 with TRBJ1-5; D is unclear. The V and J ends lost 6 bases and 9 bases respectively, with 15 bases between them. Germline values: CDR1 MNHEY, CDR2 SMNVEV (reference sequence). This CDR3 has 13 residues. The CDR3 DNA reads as TGTGCCAGCAGCTCGACATACCGTCGGCCCCAGCATTTT. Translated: CASSSTYRRPQHF.